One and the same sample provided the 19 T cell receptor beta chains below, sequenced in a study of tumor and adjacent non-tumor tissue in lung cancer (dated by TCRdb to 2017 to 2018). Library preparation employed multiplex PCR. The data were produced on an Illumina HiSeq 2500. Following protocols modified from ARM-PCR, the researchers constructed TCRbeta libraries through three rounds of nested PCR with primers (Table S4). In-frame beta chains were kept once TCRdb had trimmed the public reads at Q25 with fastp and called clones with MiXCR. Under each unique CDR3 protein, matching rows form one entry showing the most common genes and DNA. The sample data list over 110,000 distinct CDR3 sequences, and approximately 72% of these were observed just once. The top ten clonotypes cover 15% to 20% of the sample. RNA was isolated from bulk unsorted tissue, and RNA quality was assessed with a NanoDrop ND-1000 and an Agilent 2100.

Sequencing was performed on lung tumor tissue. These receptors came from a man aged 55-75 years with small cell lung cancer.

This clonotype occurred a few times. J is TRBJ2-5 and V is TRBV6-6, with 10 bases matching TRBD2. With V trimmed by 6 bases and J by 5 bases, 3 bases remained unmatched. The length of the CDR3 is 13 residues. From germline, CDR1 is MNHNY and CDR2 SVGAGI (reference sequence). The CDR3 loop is CASRKGLAETQYF. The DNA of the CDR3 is TGTGCCAGCAGAAAGGGACTAGCGGAGACCCAGTACTTC.

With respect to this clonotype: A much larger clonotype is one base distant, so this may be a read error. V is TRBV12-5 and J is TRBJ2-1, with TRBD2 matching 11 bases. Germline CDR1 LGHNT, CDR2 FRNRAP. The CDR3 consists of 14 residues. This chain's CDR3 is CASGDALAGDERFF. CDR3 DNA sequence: TGTGCTAGTGGGGATGCACTAGCGGGGGATGAGCGGTTCTTC.

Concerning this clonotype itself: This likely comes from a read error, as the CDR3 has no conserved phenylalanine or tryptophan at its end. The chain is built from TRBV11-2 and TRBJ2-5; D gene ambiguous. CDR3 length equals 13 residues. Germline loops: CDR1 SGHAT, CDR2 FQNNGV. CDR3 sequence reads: CASSLERQGTQYL. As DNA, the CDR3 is TGTGCCAGCAGCTTAGAGAGGCAAGGGACCCAGTACCTC.

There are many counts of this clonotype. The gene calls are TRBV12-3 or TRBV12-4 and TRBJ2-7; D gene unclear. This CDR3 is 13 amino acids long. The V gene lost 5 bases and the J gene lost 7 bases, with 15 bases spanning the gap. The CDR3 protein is CASSDGPAGEQYF. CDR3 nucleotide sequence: TGTGCCAGCAGTGATGGGCCCGCTGGGGAGCAGTACTTC.

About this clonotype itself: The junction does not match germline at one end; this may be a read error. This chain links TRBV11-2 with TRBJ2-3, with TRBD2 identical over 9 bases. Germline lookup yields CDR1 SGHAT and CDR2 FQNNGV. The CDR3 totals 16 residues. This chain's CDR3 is CASSLGSGSRTDRQYF. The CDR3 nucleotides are TGTGCCAGCAGTTTAGGTAGCGGGAGTAGGACAGATAGGCAGTATTTT.

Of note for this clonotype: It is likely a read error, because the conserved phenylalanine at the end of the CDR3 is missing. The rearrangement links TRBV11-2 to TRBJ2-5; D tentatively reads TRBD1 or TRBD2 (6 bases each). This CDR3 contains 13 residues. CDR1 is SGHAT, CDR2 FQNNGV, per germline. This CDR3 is CARSLGGRETQYV. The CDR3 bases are TGTGCCAGGAGCTTGGGGGGCCGAGAGACCCAGTACGTC.

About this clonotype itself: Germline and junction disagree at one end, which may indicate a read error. The CDR3 DNA sequence: TGTGCTAGCAGCCTGCGGCCCGGGCAGCTGTTTTTT. Translated: CASSLRPGQLFF. V gene TRBV7-8 combines with J gene TRBJ2-2, with D unresolved. This CDR3 contains 12 residues. Germline V gives CDR1 SGHVS, CDR2 FQNEAQ.

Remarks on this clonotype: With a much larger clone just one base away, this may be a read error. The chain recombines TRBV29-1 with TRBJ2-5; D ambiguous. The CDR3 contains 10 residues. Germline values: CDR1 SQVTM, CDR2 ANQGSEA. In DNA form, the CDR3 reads TGCTGCGTTGGAACAGAGACCCAGTACTTC. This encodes CCVGTETQYF. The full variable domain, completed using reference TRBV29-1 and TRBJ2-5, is SAVISQKPSRDICQRGTSLTIQCQVDSQVTMMFWYRQQPGQSLTLIATANQGSEATYESGFVIDKFPISRPNLTFSTLTVSNMSPEDSSIYLCCVGTETQYFGPGTRLLVL.

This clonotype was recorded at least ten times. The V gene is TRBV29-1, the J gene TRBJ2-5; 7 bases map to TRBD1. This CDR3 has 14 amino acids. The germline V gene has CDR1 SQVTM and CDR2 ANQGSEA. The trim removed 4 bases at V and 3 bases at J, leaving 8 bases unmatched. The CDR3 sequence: CSVGGTGVKETQYF. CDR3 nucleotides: TGCAGCGTTGGCGGTACAGGGGTGAAAGAGACCCAGTACTTC.

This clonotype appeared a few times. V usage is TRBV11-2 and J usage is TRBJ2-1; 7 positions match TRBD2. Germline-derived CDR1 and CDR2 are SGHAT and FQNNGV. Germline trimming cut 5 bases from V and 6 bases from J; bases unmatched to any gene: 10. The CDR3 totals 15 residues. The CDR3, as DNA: TGTGCCAGCAGCCCGCGGGGGACTCTTGGCAATGAGCAGTTCTTC. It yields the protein CASSPRGTLGNEQFF.

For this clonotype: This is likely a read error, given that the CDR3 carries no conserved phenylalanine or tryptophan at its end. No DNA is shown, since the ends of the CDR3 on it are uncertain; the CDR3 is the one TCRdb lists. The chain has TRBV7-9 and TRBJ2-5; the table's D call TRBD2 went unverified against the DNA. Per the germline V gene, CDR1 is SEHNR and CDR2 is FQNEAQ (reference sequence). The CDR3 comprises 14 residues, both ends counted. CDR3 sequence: CASSSPGTEETQCL.

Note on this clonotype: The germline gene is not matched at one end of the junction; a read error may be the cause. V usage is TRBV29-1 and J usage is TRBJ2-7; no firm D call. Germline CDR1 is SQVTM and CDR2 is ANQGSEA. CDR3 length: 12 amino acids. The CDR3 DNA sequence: TGCAGCGTCAGTGGTGGAACCTACGACCAGTACTTC. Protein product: CSVSGGTYDQYF.

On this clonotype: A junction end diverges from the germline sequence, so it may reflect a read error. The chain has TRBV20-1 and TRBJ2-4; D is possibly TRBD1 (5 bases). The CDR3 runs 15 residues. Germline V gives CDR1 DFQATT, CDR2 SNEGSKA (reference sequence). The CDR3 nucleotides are TGCAGTACTGTCATCTTCCAGGGCGGCAAACACATTCACTACTTC. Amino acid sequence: CSTVIFQGGKHIHYF.

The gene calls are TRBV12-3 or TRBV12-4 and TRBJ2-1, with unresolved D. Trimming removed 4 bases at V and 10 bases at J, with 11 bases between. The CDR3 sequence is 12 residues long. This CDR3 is CASSSSPSEQFF. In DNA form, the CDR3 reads TGTGCCAGCAGTTCCTCCCCGTCGGAGCAGTTCTTC.

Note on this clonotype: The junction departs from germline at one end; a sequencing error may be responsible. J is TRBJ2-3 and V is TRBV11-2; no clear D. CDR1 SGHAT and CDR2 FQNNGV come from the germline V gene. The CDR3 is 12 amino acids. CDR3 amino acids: CASSTTMDTQYF. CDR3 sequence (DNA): TGTGCCAGCAGCACTACGATGGATACACAGTATTTT.

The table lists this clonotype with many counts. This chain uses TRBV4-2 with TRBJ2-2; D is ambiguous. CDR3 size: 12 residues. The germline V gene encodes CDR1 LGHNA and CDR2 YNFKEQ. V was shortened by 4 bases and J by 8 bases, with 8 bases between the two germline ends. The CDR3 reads CASSPFGGELFF. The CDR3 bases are TGTGCCAGCAGCCCCTTCGGGGGGGAGCTGTTTTTT.

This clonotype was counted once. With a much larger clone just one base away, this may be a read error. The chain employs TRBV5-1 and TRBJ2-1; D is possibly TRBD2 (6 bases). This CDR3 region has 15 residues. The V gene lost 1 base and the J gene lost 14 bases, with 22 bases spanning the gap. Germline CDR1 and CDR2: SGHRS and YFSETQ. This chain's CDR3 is CASSLLAGTRGEKFF. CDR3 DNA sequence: TGCGCCAGCAGCTTGCTTGCGGGGACGCGGGGAGAGAAGTTCTTC.

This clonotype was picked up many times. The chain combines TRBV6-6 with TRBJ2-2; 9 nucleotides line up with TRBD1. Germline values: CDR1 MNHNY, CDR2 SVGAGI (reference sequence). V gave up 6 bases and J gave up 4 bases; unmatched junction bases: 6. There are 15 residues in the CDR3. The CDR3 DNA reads TGTGCCAGCAGGTACAGGGGGCACGGCACCGGGGAGCTGTTTTTT. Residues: CASRYRGHGTGELFF.

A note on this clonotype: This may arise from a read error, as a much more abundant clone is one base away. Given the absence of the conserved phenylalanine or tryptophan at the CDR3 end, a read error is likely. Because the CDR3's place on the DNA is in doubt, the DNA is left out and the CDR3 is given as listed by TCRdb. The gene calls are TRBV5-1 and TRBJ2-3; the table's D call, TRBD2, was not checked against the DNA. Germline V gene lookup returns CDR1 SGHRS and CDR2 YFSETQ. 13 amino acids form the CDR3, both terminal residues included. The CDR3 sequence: CASSLGRDQRHYI.